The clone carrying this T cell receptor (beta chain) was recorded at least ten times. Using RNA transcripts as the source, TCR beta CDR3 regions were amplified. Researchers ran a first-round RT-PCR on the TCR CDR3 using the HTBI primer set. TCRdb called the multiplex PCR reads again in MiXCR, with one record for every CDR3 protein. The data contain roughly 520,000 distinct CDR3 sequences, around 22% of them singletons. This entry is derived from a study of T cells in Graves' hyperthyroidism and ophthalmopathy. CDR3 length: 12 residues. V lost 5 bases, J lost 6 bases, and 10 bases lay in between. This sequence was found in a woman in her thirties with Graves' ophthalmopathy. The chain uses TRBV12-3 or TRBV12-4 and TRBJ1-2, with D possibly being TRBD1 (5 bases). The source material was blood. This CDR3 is CASSAGTDGYTF. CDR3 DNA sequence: TGTGCCAGCAGTGCAGGGACGGATGGCTACACCTTC.